The 24 T cell receptor beta chains below come from one sample, sequenced in a study of T cells in Graves' hyperthyroidism and ophthalmopathy. RNA transcripts yielded amplified TCR beta CDR3 regions. HTBI primers were used for first-round RT-PCR of the TCR CDR3. TCRdb independently ran MiXCR on the multiplex PCR reads; one entry per CDR3 protein. The table records 130,000 to 150,000 distinct CDR3 sequences, approximately 20% of them present only once. Sequencing input: blood. The receptor source for this set is a woman aged 45 to 65 with Graves' hyperthyroidism that later progressed to Graves' ophthalmopathy.

This clonotype came up many times. The chain has TRBV20-1 and TRBJ1-1; D not resolved. Trimming took off 0 bases at V and 2 bases at J, with 10 bases between the two ends. Germline V gene data show CDR1 as DFQATT and CDR2 as SNEGSKA (reference sequence). This CDR3 region has 14 residues. CDR3 loop: CSARDRQVNTEAFF. CDR3 nucleotide sequence: TGCAGTGCTAGAGATCGGCAGGTTAACACTGAAGCTTTCTTT.

The chain joins TRBV7-6 to TRBJ2-3; D is uncertain. This CDR3 is 11 amino acids long. Germline loops: CDR1 SGHVS, CDR2 FNYEAQ. The V end lost 3 bases, the J end lost 4 bases, and 2 bases lay between the germline ends. CDR3 sequence reads: CASSFADTQYF. The CDR3 nucleotides are TGTGCCAGCAGCTTTGCAGATACGCAGTATTTT.

Ten or more counts support this clonotype. The chain combines TRBV29-1 with TRBJ2-1; TRBD1 matches 9 bases. The germline gives CDR1 SQVTM, CDR2 ANQGSEA. The CDR3 is 13 residues long. V trimming: 6 bases; J trimming: 7 bases; junction bases outside the gene matches: 7. In DNA, the CDR3 is TGCAGCGTCGCGACAGGGGGTAGAAATGAGCAGTTCTTC. Amino acids: CSVATGGRNEQFF.

This clonotype was seen ten or more times. The V and J genes are TRBV28 and TRBJ2-3, with 12 bases identical to TRBD1. V lost 6 bases, J lost 6 bases, and 4 bases stayed unmatched. The CDR3 extends over 14 amino acids. Germline V lookup: CDR1 MDHEN, CDR2 SYDVKM. The CDR3 reads CASRGTGGMDTQYF. As DNA, the CDR3 is TGTGCCAGCAGGGGGACAGGGGGCATGGATACGCAGTATTTT.

This sequence joins TRBV10-1 and TRBJ2-2; D perhaps matches TRBD1 (6 bases). Looked up from germline, CDR1 is WNHNN and CDR2 is SYGVQD (reference sequence). V dropped 6 bases and J dropped 1 base, with 9 bases sitting between them. This CDR3 is 14 amino acids long. The CDR3 DNA is TGCGCCAGCAGAAAGACAGGGAACACCGGGGAGCTGTTTTTT. Amino acid sequence: CASRKTGNTGELFF.

The sample holds many counts of this clonotype. The chain uses TRBV20-1 and TRBJ2-1; 10 bases are shared with TRBD2. CDR3 length: 16 amino acids. J was trimmed by 2 bases and V by 0 bases; bases with no gene match: 4. From germline, CDR1 is DFQATT and CDR2 SNEGSKA (reference sequence). The CDR3 region has the DNA TGCAGTGCTAGAGATTCGAGCGGGAGGGCCTACAATGAGCAGTTCTTC. Protein product: CSARDSSGRAYNEQFF.

This rearrangement joins TRBV7-9 to TRBJ2-7; TRBD2 might be the D (6 bases). Trimming removed 7 bases from V and 2 bases from J, with 15 bases in between. CDR3 size: 14 residues. Germline CDR1 SEHNR, CDR2 FQNEAQ (reference sequence). The CDR3 bases are TGTGCCAGCACTACCAGCGCGGGGACCTACGAGCAGTACTTC. Translated, it gives CASTTSAGTYEQYF.

This clonotype has ten or more counts. The chain is built from TRBV5-5 and TRBJ2-5; 7 bases are a match to TRBD2. CDR1 and CDR2 from the germline V gene are SGHKS and YYEKEE (reference sequence). The CDR3 runs 14 residues. V lost 4 bases, J lost 5 bases, and 8 bases stayed unmatched. The CDR3 sequence: CASSATSVRETQYF. The CDR3, as DNA: TGTGCCAGCAGCGCCACTAGCGTCCGGGAGACCCAGTACTTC. The full variable domain, rest sourced from reference TRBV5-5 and TRBJ2-5, is DAGVTQSPTHLIKTRGQQVTLRCSPISGHKSVSWYQQVLGQGPQFIFQYYEKEERGRGNFPDRFSARQFPNYSSELNVNALLLGDSALYLCASSATSVRETQYFGPGTRLLVL.

This clonotype has at least ten counts. The chain is built from TRBV18 and TRBJ2-7, with D perhaps matching TRBD2 (5 bases). The ends were cut back, 1 base at V and 3 bases at J, with 16 bases in the middle. The germline CDR1 and CDR2 sequences are KGHSH and LQKENI. This CDR3 region has 16 residues. The CDR3 spells CASSPLLRGPYYEQYF. The DNA of the CDR3 is TGTGCCAGCTCACCACTCCTGAGAGGGCCCTACTACGAGCAGTACTTC.

In this sample, this clonotype turned up many times. This rearrangement joins TRBV20-1 to TRBJ2-7; TRBD2 agrees at 8 bases. CDR1 DFQATT and CDR2 SNEGSKA come from the germline V gene (reference sequence). V lost 6 bases and J lost 3; bases outside the gene matches: 7. The CDR3 is 13 amino acids. CDR3 sequence reads: CSAPGSGNYEQYF. Here the CDR3 DNA reads TGCAGTGCCCCGGGTAGCGGGAACTACGAGCAGTACTTC.

This chain joins TRBV20-1 and TRBJ2-7, with 9 bases fitting TRBD2. The ends lost 5 bases at V and 2 bases at J; junction bases unmatched: 16. This CDR3 region has 17 residues. The germline gives CDR1 DFQATT, CDR2 SNEGSKA (reference sequence). CDR3 in DNA: TGCAGTGCTCAGGACCCCTTCTTTGCGGGAGGGCCCTACGAGCAGTACTTC. It specifies CSAQDPFFAGGPYEQYF.

J is TRBJ2-2 and V is TRBV12-3 or TRBV12-4, with D perhaps matching TRBD1 or TRBD2 (5 bases each). The CDR3 extends over 14 amino acids. Deletions cut 3 bases from V and 4 bases from J, with 9 bases between. CDR3: CASSFGGPTGELFF. CDR3 DNA: TGTGCCAGCAGTTTTGGGGGTCCCACCGGGGAGCTGTTTTTT.

This clonotype has only a few counts. J is TRBJ1-5 and V is TRBV6-2 or TRBV6-3; no clear D. CDR3 length: 14 residues. Germline CDR1 MNHEY, CDR2 SVGEGT. Trimming removed 3 bases from V and 7 bases from J, with 13 bases in between. The CDR3 reads CASSYSEGWQPQHF. The CDR3 DNA reads TGTGCCAGCAGTTATTCTGAGGGCTGGCAGCCCCAGCATTTT.

At least ten counts were recorded for this clonotype. The chain uses TRBV27 and TRBJ2-7, with D perhaps matching TRBD2 (7 bases). Trimming removed 5 bases from V and 3 bases from J, with 17 bases in between. Germline V lookup: CDR1 MNHEY, CDR2 SMNVEV (reference sequence). The CDR3 has 15 residues. The CDR3 DNA reads TGTGCCAGCAGTCTTAAGGGGGGAGGGGGCTACGAGCAGTACTTC. Amino acid sequence: CASSLKGGGGYEQYF.

The gene calls are TRBV18 and TRBJ2-7; D is unresolved. The J call could be wrong; TRBJ2-1 is a better fit for the DNA end. Germline CDR1 reads KGHSH; CDR2 reads LQKENI. CDR3 length: 11 amino acids. The CDR3 sequence: CASSPANEQFF. DNA of the CDR3: TGTGCCAGCTCCCCAGCCAACGAGCAGTTCTTC.

This clonotype was counted many times. V and J are TRBV2 and TRBJ1-4; TRBD1 might be the D (5 bases). Germline values: CDR1 SNHLY, CDR2 FYNNEI. This CDR3 has 14 residues. V shed 6 bases and J shed 8 bases, with 16 bases lying between them. The CDR3 coding sequence is TGTGCCAGCAGGGTAGACAGATCGCGGGAAAAACTGTTTTTT. Its protein is CASRVDRSREKLFF.

The chain employs TRBV29-1 and TRBJ2-7, with TRBD2 as a possible D gene (6 bases). Germline V lookup: CDR1 SQVTM, CDR2 ANQGSEA. This CDR3 has 11 residues. V was clipped by 4 bases and J by 6 bases, with 10 bases between them. The CDR3 is CSVGGVSEQYF. The CDR3 DNA is TGCAGCGTTGGGGGGGTTAGCGAGCAGTACTTC.

V is TRBV7-9 and J is TRBJ2-5, with D uncertain. The CDR3 contains 13 residues. Trimming took 5 bases from V and 1 from J, leaving 8 bases between them. Germline loops: CDR1 SEHNR, CDR2 FQNEAQ (reference sequence). CDR3: CASSPPPQETQYF. For the CDR3, the DNA is TGTGCCAGCAGCCCCCCCCCCCAAGAGACCCAGTACTTC.

This clonotype has at least ten counts. The chain links TRBV7-3 to TRBJ2-1; D perhaps matches TRBD2 (5 bases). The CDR3 has 15 residues. Germline CDR1 reads SGHTA; CDR2 reads FQGTGA. V lost 5 bases, J lost 10 bases, and 21 bases lay in between. CDR3 bases: TGTGCCAGCAGCGCCGGAACCAGTCCGGGATGGGAGCAGTTCTTC. It translates to CASSAGTSPGWEQFF.

This clonotype was seen at least ten times. The rearrangement links TRBV29-1 to TRBJ2-5; TRBD2 agrees at 7 bases. The V segment lost 4 bases and the J segment 4 bases; nucleotides outside the gene matches: 6. This CDR3 is 13 amino acids long. CDR1 is SQVTM and CDR2 is ANQGSEA in the germline V gene. CDR3: CSVAAGRGETQYF. For the CDR3, the DNA is TGCAGCGTTGCAGCGGGAAGAGGAGAGACCCAGTACTTC.

This clonotype was seen ten or more times. The gene calls are TRBV28 and TRBJ2-7; the D gene could be TRBD1 or TRBD2 (6 bases each). The V end was cut by 5 bases, the J end by 7 bases, with 24 bases between. Germline CDR1 reads MDHEN; CDR2 reads SYDVKM. The CDR3 is 16 residues long. This CDR3 reads CASSPLPGARVDEQYF. The CDR3 region has the DNA TGTGCCAGCAGTCCCCTTCCGGGGGCGAGGGTGGATGAGCAGTACTTC.

This clonotype has more than one count but fewer than ten. The rearrangement uses TRBV3-1 and TRBJ1-5; no reliable D call. Trimming removed 4 bases from V and 3 bases from J, with 10 bases in between. Germline CDR1 is LGHDT and CDR2 is YNNKEL (reference sequence). This CDR3 region has 14 residues. CDR3 nucleotides: TGTGCCAGCAGCCGTTCCGGGGTCAATCAGCCCCAGCATTTT. Amino acids: CASSRSGVNQPQHF.

The chain links TRBV9 to TRBJ1-2; D might be TRBD1 (5 bases). CDR1 and CDR2 (germline): SGDLS, YYNGEE. Trimming stripped 3 bases from V and 3 bases from J, with 15 bases between. The CDR3 length is 15 residues. CDR3 coding DNA: TGTGCCAGCAGCGGTAGCCGGGCAGGGTACTATGGCTACACCTTC. Amino acid sequence: CASSGSRAGYYGYTF. Full variable domain (rest looked up from reference TRBV9 and TRBJ1-2): DSGVTQTPKHLITATGQRVTLRCSPRSGDLSVYWYQQSLDQGLQFLIQYYNGEERAKGNILERFSAQQFPDLHSELNLSSLELGDSALYFCASSGSRAGYYGYTFGSGTRLTVV.

This clonotype was detected many times. The chain uses TRBV3-1 and TRBJ1-2; 11 nucleotides agree with TRBD1. Germline CDR1 reads LGHDT; CDR2 reads YNNKEL (reference sequence). CDR3 size: 15 residues. Trimming cost V 2 bases and J 3 bases; bases outside gene matches: 2. Here the CDR3 DNA reads TGTGCCAGCAGCCAAAGGACAGGGGGCCACTATGGCTACACCTTC. Its translation: CASSQRTGGHYGYTF.